This record concerns one TCR beta chain sequence. Its antigen target is currently unknown. Nothing much larger sits one base from this clone, and base qualities are not available. Other nucleotide sequences from this sample produce the same CDR3. CDR1 and CDR2, per the germline V gene, are SGDLS and YYNGEE. V is shortened by 2 bases, J by 0 bases, and the region joining them spans 11 bases. The CDR3 goes from the cysteine to the phenylalanine over 16 residues. Only CDR3 DNA remains: 48 bases, in frame from the first base. This sample stems from a study of beta chain features in type 1 diabetes (dated by TCRdb to the late 2010s). In the study overall: Patients and healthy donors did not differ in mean age, gender distribution, total cell number or subset yield. Across all samples, fewer than 110,000,000 sorted cells were examined, and cell number per subset correlated strongly with RNA yield. In the study, recently diagnosed type 1 diabetes patients and matched healthy donors were compared on the TCRB repertoires of their sorted circulating CD4+ T cell subsets. Naive and central memory subsets were obtained from all 30 or so donors, but regulatory and stem cell-like memory subsets were isolated from only 8 patients and roughly eight healthy donors.

A single peripheral blood draw of 90 to 150 mL on average was collected from each donor into heparinised tubes. Naive, central memory, regulatory and stem cell-like memory CD4+ T cells were sorted on a BD FACSAria II using a panel including CD45RO, CCR7, CD25, CD127, CD95 and CD27. Purity was above 95% for every sorted population. PBMCs were isolated immediately by Lymphoprep density gradient centrifugation and stained directly without culture. So that batch effects would be minimized, each experiment stained and sorted samples in pairs, pairing one healthy donor with one patient. The entire isolated RNA was reverse transcribed using the High Capacity cDNA Reverse Transcription Kit, and thus expressed TCRB transcripts were sequenced. Deep immunoSEQ sequencing was applied to naive, central memory and regulatory T cell samples, giving an average of roughly 3.5 million total reads per sample. After sorted cells were lysed in RLT buffer, RNA was extracted with DNase-treated RNeasy Micro or Mini kits, with the choice depending on cell number. To prevent cross-contamination, every cell subset was processed on its own, while patient and healthy donor samples were processed together. TCRB sequences were amplified from cDNA with the immunoSEQ multiplex PCR, producing 87-bp fragments spanning the CDR3 region. Sequencing of the amplicons was done on the Illumina HiSeq platform. In the source study's methods: PCR bias was corrected computationally using synthetic template baselines, and reads within Hamming distance 2 were collapsed, with unmergeable singletons discarded. Reads were aligned against IMGT so that V, D and J genes, CDR3 length and insertions or deletions at six rearrangement sites could be assigned. Clonotype counts were normalized to sorted cell number within each subset before computing true diversity and Gini coefficients with the tcR R package. The overlap coefficient, calculated on TCRB nucleotide sequences, was used to quantify repertoire sharing. As a proxy for the pre-selection repertoire, out-of-frame TCRB sequences from naive cells were analyzed. Held by TCRdb, this immuneACCESS table contains in-frame sequences only and omits some clones. Under half of the omission traces to an unresolved V gene where checked; the cause of the rest is unknown. The V and J calls and the clone size are those of that table, but D and trimming were determined from the DNA. This sample lists 900,000 or so clones; roughly 17% were detected once. The leading ten clones occupy 0.023% of the sample.

What the work shows at the level of the full study, not this receptor alone: Naive, central memory and regulatory TCRB repertoires appeared to be more alike among patients than among healthy donors. At VDJ recombination sites, patients with type 1 diabetes made fewer insertions and deleted more nucleotides, a pattern implying thymic rearrangement abnormalities. A moderate but significant shortening of TCRB CDR3 length was observed in type 1 diabetes patients in all four CD4+ subsets. PCR may preferentially amplify shorter templates, but because patient and control samples were amplified and corrected together, any resulting skew would affect both groups equally. Because the HLA sub-analyses included only small numbers of individuals, any influence of HLA type on TCRB rearrangement was left unresolved. Sequencing cDNA rather than genomic DNA could over-represent highly expressing activated cells, although activation and CD3 levels did not differ between groups.

Sequenced sample: naive CD4+ T cells from blood. In the paper's terms, the cell subset or site label means: true naive CD4+ T cells. This TCR was sampled from a woman aged 18-35 years in good health. The chain is assembled from TRBV9 and TRBJ2-2; there is no confident call for the D gene. The CDR3 sequence is CASSVRLAANTGELFF. The DNA is TGTGCCAGCAGCGTCCGGTTAGCAGCGAACACCGGGGAGCTGTTTTTT.